Included here is one TCR beta chain sequence, with context. The antigen is not known. Primers for the PCR totalled 60 Vbeta and 13 Jbeta. Using immunoSEQ multiplex PCR, the repertoire was profiled, and TCRdb retains in-frame clones only, with some absent. The sample contains 100,000 or so clones, more than 65% of which appear only once. This sample is drawn from a study of cytomegalovirus exposure and HLA in healthy donors. Overall study findings and caveats: Later, an analysis found that common viral pathogens appeared to be linked with several of the most significant clusters.

The TCR comes from a man aged 30-40 years in good health and CMV-seronegative. Sequencing was performed on PBMCs.

The CDR3 nucleotides read TGTGCCAGCAGCCAAGACAGATCGGAGACCCAGTACTTC. Amino acids: CASSQDRSETQYF. The gene calls are TRBV2 and TRBJ2-5; possible D gene TRBD1, 5 bases. CDR3 length: 13 residues. Germline CDR1 reads SNHLY; CDR2 reads FYNNEI. Trimming removed 6 bases from V and 5 bases from J, with 13 bases in between.